The 22 T cell receptor beta chains in this list originate from one sample, sequenced in a study of Tregs in tolerant kidney transplant recipients. The data were produced by immunoSEQ multiplex PCR, yet TCRdb's version contains in-frame clones alone and is incomplete. Of around 98,000 clones in the sample, more than 85% were seen once. The sequencing here drew on CD4+ T cells from blood, taken before the transplant. These TCRs come from a human donor who received a combined kidney and bone marrow transplant.

The chain joins TRBV18 to TRBJ2-7; tentatively, D is TRBD2 (5 bases). Trimming pared 2 bases from V and 3 bases from J, leaving 11 bases between. This CDR3 has 14 amino acids. Germline V gives CDR1 KGHSH, CDR2 LQKENI. This CDR3 is CASSPARGYYEQYF. The DNA for the CDR3 is TGTGCCAGCTCACCAGCTCGGGGATACTACGAGCAGTACTTC.

The chain employs TRBV18 and TRBJ2-2; the D is unclear. Germline V gene data show CDR1 as KGHSH and CDR2 as LQKENI. The V end was cut by 2 bases, the J end by 4 bases, with 8 bases between. This CDR3 comprises 14 residues. The CDR3 spells CASSPILSTGELFF. DNA of the CDR3: TGTGCCAGCTCACCAATTCTCAGCACCGGGGAGCTGTTTTTT.

With regard to this clone: The germline gene is not matched at one end of the junction; a read error may be the cause. The chain carries TRBV20-1 and TRBJ2-4, with a possible D match to TRBD1 (5 bases). CDR3 size: 9 residues. Germline V lookup: CDR1 DFQATT, CDR2 SNEGSKA (reference sequence). The chain's CDR3 is CSASQDIPF. CDR3 DNA sequence: TGCAGTGCTAGCCAGGACATCCCTTTC.

The rearrangement joins TRBV7-2 to TRBJ2-4, with TRBD1 matching over 8 bases. There are 16 residues in the CDR3. From germline, CDR1 is SGHTA and CDR2 FQGNSA. V was clipped by 3 bases and J by 6 bases; unmatched bases: 10. The CDR3 here is CASSLPRGRFGNIQYF. In DNA, the CDR3 is TGTGCCAGCAGCTTGCCCAGGGGGCGCTTTGGAAACATTCAGTACTTC.

The chain links TRBV11-3 to TRBJ2-6; no reliable D call. CDR1 and CDR2 from the germline V gene are SGHNT and YENEEA. The CDR3 spans 14 residues. The germline V and J ends were trimmed by 3 bases and 4 bases, with 7 bases remaining between them. The CDR3 DNA reads TGTGCCAGCAGCTTTAGTATGGGGGCCAACGTCCTGACTTTC. It yields the protein CASSFSMGANVLTF.

The chain employs TRBV5-1 and TRBJ2-3; no definite D call. Deletions cut 1 base from V and 5 bases from J, with 11 bases between. The CDR3 sequence is 14 residues long. Germline CDR1 and CDR2: SGHRS and YFSETQ. The CDR3 DNA sequence: TGCGCCAGCAGCTTGATGGCAGGCCAAGATACGCAGTATTTT. Translation gives CASSLMAGQDTQYF.

A few counts support this clone. The chain recombines TRBV18 with TRBJ2-5; no definite D call. The CDR3 runs 14 residues. Germline loops: CDR1 KGHSH, CDR2 LQKENI. Trimming pared 2 bases from V and 2 bases from J, leaving 9 bases between. The CDR3 reads CASSPDQAQETQYF. CDR3 nucleotides: TGTGCCAGCTCACCAGATCAAGCTCAAGAGACCCAGTACTTC.

The V and J genes are TRBV6-1 and TRBJ1-5, with D possibly matching TRBD1 (6 bases). V lost 8 bases and J 4 bases, leaving 12 bases between the germline ends. The CDR3 consists of 13 residues. Germline values: CDR1 MNHNS, CDR2 SASEGT. CDR3 in amino acids: CASVGTFNQPQHF. CDR3 bases: TGTGCCAGCGTTGGGACATTTAATCAGCCCCAGCATTTT.

V and J are TRBV19 and TRBJ1-5; 7 bases are a match to TRBD1. The J segment lost 6 bases and the V segment lost 2 bases, leaving 4 bases of the junction unmatched. CDR3 length: 14 amino acids. Germline V gene data show CDR1 as LNHDA and CDR2 as SQIVND (reference sequence). CDR3 sequence: CASSIRGDSQPQHF. The CDR3 DNA reads TGTGCCAGTAGTATACGAGGGGACAGTCAGCCCCAGCATTTT.

This CDR3 reads CASTTTGLAGGTEQFF. CDR3 coding DNA: TGTGCCAGCACCACTACGGGACTAGCGGGAGGAACTGAGCAGTTCTTC. The rearrangement links TRBV6-6 to TRBJ2-1, with 15 bases lining up with TRBD2. The CDR3 covers 16 residues. From germline, CDR1 is MNHNY and CDR2 SVGAGI (reference sequence). V dropped 7 bases and J dropped 9; count of bases not matched to a gene: 10.

This chain uses TRBV19 with TRBJ2-5; TRBD2 matches at 10 bases. This CDR3 is built from 14 residues. V lost 6 bases and J lost 3; bases outside the gene matches: 4. In germline, CDR1 is LNHDA, CDR2 SQIVND (reference sequence). The DNA of the CDR3 is TGTGCCAGTAGCACTAGCGGGGTAGAAGAGACCCAGTACTTC. Translation: CASSTSGVEETQYF.

The chain links TRBV5-4 to TRBJ1-1, with 9 bases lining up with TRBD1. This CDR3 has 16 amino acids. CDR1 and CDR2 from the germline V gene are SGHNT and YYREEE (reference sequence). Trimming took 4 bases from V and 4 from J; bases not matched to a gene: 11. The CDR3 spells CASSVYRGPGSTEAFF. CDR3 nucleotide sequence: TGTGCCAGCAGCGTATACAGGGGGCCGGGGTCCACTGAAGCTTTCTTT.

The rearrangement links TRBV7-8 to TRBJ2-7; 11 bases are a match to TRBD2. CDR1 and CDR2 from the germline V gene are SGHVS and FQNEAQ. The CDR3 totals 16 residues. The junction had 5 bases not matched to a gene; V was cut back by 1 base and J by 3 bases. Here the CDR3 reads CASSLDSGGGYYEQYF. In DNA, the CDR3 is TGTGCCAGCAGCTTAGATAGCGGGGGGGGCTACTACGAGCAGTACTTC.

The gene calls are TRBV30 and TRBJ2-2, with TRBD2 identical over 11 bases. The trim removed 5 bases at V and 7 bases at J, leaving 6 bases unmatched. The CDR3 sequence is 14 residues long. The germline V gene has CDR1 GTSNPN and CDR2 SVGIG (reference sequence). CDR3 DNA: TGTGCCTGGCCACTAGCGGGGGTCCTCGGGGAGCTGTTTTTT. Amino acid sequence: CAWPLAGVLGELFF. Full variable domain (outside the CDR3, taken from reference TRBV30 and TRBJ2-2): SQTIHQWPATLVQPVGSPLSLECTVEGTSNPNLYWYRQAAGRGLQLLFYSVGIGQISSEVPQNLSASRPQDRQFILSSKKLLLSDSGFYLCAWPLAGVLGELFFGEGSRLTVL.

This sequence joins TRBV11-1 and TRBJ1-6; D not resolved. Germline V lookup: CDR1 SGHAT, CDR2 FQDESV (reference sequence). The CDR3 is made up of 18 amino acids. Trimming cost V 3 bases and J 6 bases, with 21 bases left between them. Written as DNA, the CDR3 is TGTGCCAGCAGCTTGCGTTTTCGGGGAGGTTGGCTTAATTCACCCCTCCACTTT. The encoded protein is CASSLRFRGGWLNSPLHF. Full variable domain (outside the CDR3, taken from reference TRBV11-1 and TRBJ1-6): EAEVAQSPRYKITEKSQAVAFWCDPISGHATLYWYRQILGQGPELLVQFQDESVVDDSQLPKDRFSAERLKGVDSTLKIQPAELGDSAMYLCASSLRFRGGWLNSPLHFGNGTRLTVT.

The chain recombines TRBV30 with TRBJ2-5; D unresolved. The CDR3 has 13 amino acids. V dropped 2 bases and J dropped 2 bases, with 9 bases sitting between them. CDR1 and CDR2 (germline): GTSNPN, SVGIG (reference sequence). The CDR3 is CAWSSSEQETQYF. In DNA form, the CDR3 reads TGTGCCTGGAGTAGTAGTGAACAAGAGACCCAGTACTTC.

V and J are TRBV29-1 and TRBJ2-3, with 16 positions matching TRBD2. The length of the CDR3 is 19 residues. After removal of 5 bases from V and 0 bases from J, the junction contained 11 bases not matched to a gene. CDR1 is SQVTM, CDR2 ANQGSEA, per germline. Here the CDR3 DNA reads TGCAGCGTTCTAGGGACTAGCGGGGGGGCTTATGCTAGCACAGATACGCAGTATTTT. It codes for CSVLGTSGGAYASTDTQYF.

The chain links TRBV29-1 to TRBJ2-1, with a tentative D call TRBD2 (5 bases). Germline-derived CDR1 and CDR2 are SQVTM and ANQGSEA. The CDR3 runs to 15 residues. V was cut by 2 bases and J by 0 bases, with 11 bases left in between. The CDR3 DNA follows: TGCAGCGTTGAACGGACTGCAAGCTCCTACAATGAGCAGTTCTTC. Translated, it gives CSVERTASSYNEQFF.

A few counts support this clone. The chain couples TRBV4-3 to TRBJ1-2; D perhaps matches TRBD1 (5 bases). This CDR3 comprises 16 residues. The V end lost 4 bases, the J end lost 4 bases, and 19 bases lay between the germline ends. From germline, CDR1 is LGHNA and CDR2 YSLEER. The CDR3 region is CASSRRGGEGTYGYTF. For the CDR3, the DNA is TGCGCCAGCAGCCGCCGGGGGGGGGAGGGGACCTATGGCTACACCTTC.

V gene TRBV7-9 combines with J gene TRBJ2-5; a possible D gene is TRBD2 (6 bases). Between the trimmed V and J ends, which lost 1 base and 2 bases, there was a span of 11 bases. This CDR3 region has 15 residues. Germline CDR1 SEHNR, CDR2 FQNEAQ (reference sequence). The CDR3 coding sequence is TGTGCCAGCAGCTTAGGGACGGGAGTGCAAGAGACCCAGTACTTC. It encodes CASSLGTGVQETQYF.

The chain uses TRBV10-1 and TRBJ2-1, with 8 bases lining up with TRBD1. With V trimmed by 7 bases and J by 8 bases, 13 bases remained unmatched. The germline gives CDR1 WNHNN, CDR2 SYGVQD (reference sequence). The CDR3 sequence is 15 residues long. The DNA of the CDR3 is TGCGCCAGCATCCGACGGGACAGGTCACCCCATGAGCAGTTCTTC. Amino acids: CASIRRDRSPHEQFF.

The chain recombines TRBV19 with TRBJ1-2, with D possibly being TRBD1 (6 bases). The CDR3 has 13 amino acids. V lost 3 bases and J 8 bases, leaving 13 bases between the germline ends. Germline CDR1 and CDR2: LNHDA and SQIVND (reference sequence). The DNA of the CDR3 is TGTGCCAGTAGTATCAGCAGGGGACGGGGCTACACCTTC. This sequence encodes CASSISRGRGYTF.